This T cell receptor (beta chain) was profiled in a study of T cell responses to AZD1222 COVID-19 vaccine. As for the study in general: Second-dose intervals near 4 or 12 weeks were combined.

General study findings and limits: Only 5 or 6 people who got AZD1222 tested seropositive at baseline. In the spike-specific TCR repertoire, nearly half reportedly target unmutated variant regions. Females made up more of the donors, who were largely white British, and clonal diversity may have come out too low.

As regards this clone: Antigen: not known.

This table comes from immunoSEQ multiplex PCR, and its TCRdb copy is limited to in-frame clones, with some not included. The profile covers 95,000 to 150,000 clones, with about 85% appearing a single time and over 5% taken by the ten largest. Deletions cut 2 bases from V and 7 bases from J, with 11 bases between. The germline V gene has CDR1 SEHNR and CDR2 FQNEAQ (reference sequence). This CDR3 has 13 amino acids. Sequenced material: peripheral blood, taken on day 0 of AZD1222 vaccination. The chain links TRBV7-9 to TRBJ1-2; no firm D call. The receptor's source is an adult in good health. The CDR3 region is CASSLLGGGGYTF. The CDR3 DNA sequence: TGTGCCAGCAGCTTATTGGGTGGTGGTGGCTACACCTTC. Together with reference TRBV7-9 and TRBJ1-2, the CDR3 gives the full variable domain: DTGVSQNPRHKITKRGQNVTFRCDPISEHNRLYWYRQTLGQGPEFLTYFQNEAQLEKSRLLSDRFSAERPKGSFSTLEIQRTEQGDSAMYLCASSLLGGGGYTFGSGTRLTVV.